This TCR beta chain derives from a study of T cell changes during pregnancy in multiple sclerosis. This CDR3 has 15 amino acids. V was pared by 1 base and J by 3 bases, with 3 bases of the junction left unmatched. Germline CDR1 SGHTA, CDR2 FQGNSA. Sequencing was performed with immunoSEQ multiplex PCR; in TCRdb, only in-frame clones are kept and a portion is missing. The table has 65,000 to 70,000 clones, about 90% seen once. The chain uses TRBV7-2 and TRBJ2-7, with 10 bases identical to TRBD2. The sequences come from peripheral blood, collected in the first trimester of pregnancy. The clonotype comes from a female donor with multiple sclerosis, enrolled in a pregnancy study. CDR3 sequence reads: CASSLGASGGYEQYF. The DNA for the CDR3 is TGTGCCAGCAGCTTAGGGGCTAGCGGGGGCTACGAGCAGTACTTC.